This TCR beta chain comes out of a study of PD-1 blockade in classical Hodgkin lymphoma. Only in-frame clones appear in the TCRdb table, and some are missing; sequencing was by immunoSEQ multiplex PCR. The sample has some 10,000 clones; 70% to 90% are singletons. This clone was recorded only once. Its matching antigen is unknown. Stated time point: cycle 4 day 1 (C4D1), after less than 7 weeks of nivolumab. Every single patient, without exception, relapsed after autologous stem cell transplantation, and brentuximab vedotin exposure varied. PBMCs, once thawed, yielded CD8+ T cells isolated by magnetic negative selection. General observations from the study: When nivolumab was started under 1 year after ASCT, patients were excluded. A reduction in baseline TCR diversity was reportedly seen in newly diagnosed patients relative to healthy donors. A significant rise in TCR diversity was seen by C4D1 for CD4+ cells but not for CD8+ cells. What drove the repertoire differences, possibly disease activity or prior therapy, has not been defined.

Trimming took off 2 bases at V and 0 bases at J, with 11 bases between the two ends. Germline CDR1 and CDR2: MNHEY and SMNVEV (reference sequence). The CDR3 has 15 amino acids. The specimen comprised CD8+ T cells from blood, sampled before the fourth cycle of nivolumab. The source of this sequence is a human donor with classical Hodgkin lymphoma. The donor label of this sample is uncertain. The rearrangement uses TRBV27 and TRBJ2-7; D perhaps matches TRBD2 (6 bases). The DNA for the CDR3 is TGTGCCAGCAGTTTAGGCGGCGGGAACTCCTACGAGCAGTACTTC. Translating it yields CASSLGGGNSYEQYF.